A selection of T cell receptor beta chains follows, all from one sample in a study of control samples from healthy donors and cancer patients. Sequenced by immunoSEQ multiplex PCR; TCRdb stores in-frame clones only, minus some. The table has 110,000 or so clones, over 75% seen once; the top ten hold roughly 4.5%. Input material: blood. These receptors originate from a human donor in good health. The donor label of this sample is uncertain. Both conserved end residues are part of each CDR3. A D gene is named only where the DNA matches it firmly. Expanded clones are given a class, and other clones once, few, many or no size at all.

j_call cdr3_length clone_size d_call v_call cdr3_nt cdr3_aa
TRBJ2-7 12 . TRBD1 TRBV12-3/TRBV12-4 TGTGCCAGCAGTTGGGACAGTTACGAGCAGTACTTC CASSWDSYEQYF
TRBJ2-1 16 . . TRBV27 TGTGCCAGCAGTCCCCGACAGCTGAGCTCCTACAATGAGCAGTTCTTC CASSPRQLSSYNEQFF
TRBJ1-1 14 . . TRBV4-3 TGCGCCAGCAGCTATGACAGACGGAACACTGAAGCTTTCTTT CASSYDRRNTEAFF
TRBJ2-2 13 . . TRBV12-3/TRBV12-4 TGTGCCAGCAGTAGGCAGATCACCGGGGAGCTGTTTTTT CASSRQITGELFF
TRBJ2-3 15 few TRBD1 TRBV30 TGTGCCTGGAACAGTGGACAGGGGCGCACAGATACGCAGTATTTT CAWNSGQGRTDTQYF
TRBJ1-2 15 . TRBD1 TRBV4-1 TGCGCCAGCAGCGCAGGACAGGGTGAGGGCTATGGCTACACCTTC CASSAGQGEGYGYTF
TRBJ1-1 16 . TRBD1 TRBV19 TGTGCCAGTAGTATCGGTCAGGGACAGGGTAACACTGAAGCTTTCTTT CASSIGQGQGNTEAFF
TRBJ1-2 13 . TRBD1 TRBV19 TGTGCCATCCGCGGGACAGGGGTTGATGGCTACACCTTC CAIRGTGVDGYTF
TRBJ2-3 16 . TRBD2 TRBV4-2 TGTGCCAGCAGCCCCGTAGCGGGGGGGAGCACAGATACGCAGTATTTT CASSPVAGGSTDTQYF
TRBJ2-3 15 . TRBD1 TRBV18 TGTGCCAGCTCCCCCGGGACAGGGGGTTCAGATACGCAGTATTTT CASSPGTGGSDTQYF
TRBJ1-5 17 . . TRBV28 TGTGCCAGCAGTTTAAGTGGGCGGGGACGGGACAATCAGCCCCAGCATTTT CASSLSGRGRDNQPQHF
TRBJ1-3 14 . . TRBV5-1 TGCGCCAGCAGCTCGGCCGGGTCTGGAAACACCATATATTTT CASSSAGSGNTIYF